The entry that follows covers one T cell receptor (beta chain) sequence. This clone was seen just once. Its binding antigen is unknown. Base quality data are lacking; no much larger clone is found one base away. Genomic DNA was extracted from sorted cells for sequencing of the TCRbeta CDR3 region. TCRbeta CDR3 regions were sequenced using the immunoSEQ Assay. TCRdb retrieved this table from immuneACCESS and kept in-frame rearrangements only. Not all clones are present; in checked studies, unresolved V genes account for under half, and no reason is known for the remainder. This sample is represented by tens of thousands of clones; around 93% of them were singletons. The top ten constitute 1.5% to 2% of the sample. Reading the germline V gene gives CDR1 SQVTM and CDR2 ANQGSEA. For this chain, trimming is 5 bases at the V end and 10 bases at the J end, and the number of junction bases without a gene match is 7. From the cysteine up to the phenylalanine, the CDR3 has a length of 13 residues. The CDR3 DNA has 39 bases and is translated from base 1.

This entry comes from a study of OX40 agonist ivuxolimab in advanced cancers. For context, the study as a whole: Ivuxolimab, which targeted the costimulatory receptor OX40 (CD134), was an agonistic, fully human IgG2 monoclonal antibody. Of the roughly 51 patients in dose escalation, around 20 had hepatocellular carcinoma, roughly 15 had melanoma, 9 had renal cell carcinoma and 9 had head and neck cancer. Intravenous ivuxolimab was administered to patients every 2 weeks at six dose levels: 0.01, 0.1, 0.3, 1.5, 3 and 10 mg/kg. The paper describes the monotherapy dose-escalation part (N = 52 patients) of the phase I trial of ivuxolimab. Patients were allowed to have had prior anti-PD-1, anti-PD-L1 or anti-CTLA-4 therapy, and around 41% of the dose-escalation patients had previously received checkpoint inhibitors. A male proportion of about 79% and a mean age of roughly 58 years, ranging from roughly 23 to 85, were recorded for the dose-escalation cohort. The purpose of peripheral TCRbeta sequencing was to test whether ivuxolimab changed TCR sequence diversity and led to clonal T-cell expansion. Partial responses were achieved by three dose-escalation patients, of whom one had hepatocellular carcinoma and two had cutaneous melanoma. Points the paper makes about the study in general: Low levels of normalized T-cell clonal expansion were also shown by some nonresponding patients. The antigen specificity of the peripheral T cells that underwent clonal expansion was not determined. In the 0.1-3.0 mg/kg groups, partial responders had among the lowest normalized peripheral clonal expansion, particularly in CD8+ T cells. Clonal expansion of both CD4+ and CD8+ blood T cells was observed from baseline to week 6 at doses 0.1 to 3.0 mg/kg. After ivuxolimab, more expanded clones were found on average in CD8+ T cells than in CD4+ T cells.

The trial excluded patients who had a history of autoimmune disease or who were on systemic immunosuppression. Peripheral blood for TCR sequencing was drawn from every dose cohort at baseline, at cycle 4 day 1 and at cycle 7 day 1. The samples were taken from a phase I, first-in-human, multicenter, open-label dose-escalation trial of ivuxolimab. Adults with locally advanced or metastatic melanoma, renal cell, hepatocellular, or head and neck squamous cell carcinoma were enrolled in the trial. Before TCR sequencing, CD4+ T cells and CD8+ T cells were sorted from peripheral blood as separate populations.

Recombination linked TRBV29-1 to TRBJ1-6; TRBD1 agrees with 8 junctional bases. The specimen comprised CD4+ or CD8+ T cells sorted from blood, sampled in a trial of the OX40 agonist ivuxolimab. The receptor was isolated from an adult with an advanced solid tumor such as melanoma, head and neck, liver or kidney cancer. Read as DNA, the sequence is TGCAGCGTTTCCACAGGGGGGCGATCACCCCTCCACTTT. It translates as CSVSTGGRSPLHF.